This T cell receptor beta chain was captured in a study of cytomegalovirus exposure and HLA in healthy donors. Study-level points and caveats: Rarity held for most TCR sequences, but there were some public TCRs that occurred in many donors. In a later analysis, an Asian-associated ancestry cluster reportedly showed fewer N-insertions than the approximately 670-donor mean. Common viral pathogens seemed to be connected with several of the most significant clusters, according to a later analysis. It has been reported that TCR beta sequences accurately predicted the HLA-A and HLA-B alleles of most subjects.

PCR involved 60 Vbeta and 13 Jbeta primers. Only in-frame clones appear in the TCRdb table, and some are missing; sequencing was by immunoSEQ multiplex PCR. The sample has about 200,000 clones. Trimming removed 7 bases at V and 2 bases at J, with 6 bases between. The CDR3 is made up of 11 amino acids. Looked up from germline, CDR1 is SGHRS and CDR2 is YFSETQ. Remarks on this clone: Its antigen is as yet unknown.

V is TRBV5-1 and J is TRBJ1-1; D ambiguous. Material: PBMCs. The clonotype comes from a girl aged 2-10 years in good health and CMV-seropositive. The CDR3 DNA follows: TGCGCCAGCTTCAAAAACACTGAAGCTTTCTTT. Translation gives CASFKNTEAFF.